This TCR beta chain is from a study of blood T cell repertoires in COVID-19. Measured with immunoSEQ multiplex PCR; TCRdb has only the in-frame clones, and not every one. The sample has around 400,000 clones; around 87% are singletons. The V and J ends lost 0 bases and 6 bases respectively, with 5 bases between them. Germline CDR1 and CDR2: KGHDR and SFDVKD. The length of the CDR3 is 13 residues. Many counts were recorded for this clone. The sequence came from a woman aged 55-70 years with COVID-19, enrolled during active disease. Material: peripheral blood. The rearrangement joins TRBV24-1 to TRBJ2-1; no clear D. The CDR3: CATSDLVGNEQFF. The CDR3 DNA follows: TGTGCCACCAGTGATTTGGTCGGCAATGAGCAGTTCTTC.